Each of the 8 T cell receptor beta chains below was sequenced from the same sample in a study of cytomegalovirus exposure and HLA in healthy donors listed by TCRdb under 2017. The library was built by means of the immunoSEQ multiplex PCR assay. The multiplex PCR relied on a mix of 60 forward primers for TCR Vbeta segments and 13 reverse primers for TCR Jbeta segments. The table comes from immuneACCESS by way of TCRdb, which keeps in-frame sequences with V and J called. Part of the clones is missing from these tables; in studies checked, under half for an unresolved V gene and the rest for unknown reasons. The sample profile shows roughly 100,000 clones; over 65% of them were found once. 2.5% to 3% of the sample belongs to the ten largest clones. Sequenced material: PBMCs. The receptor source for this set is a man aged 35 to 55 in good health and CMV-seronegative.

The chain carries TRBV2 and TRBJ2-2, with D perhaps matching TRBD1 (6 bases). Trimming pared 3 bases from V and 2 bases from J, leaving 10 bases between. Germline CDR1 and CDR2: SNHLY and FYNNEI. The CDR3 has 15 amino acids. The CDR3 reads CASSETGFNTGELFF. The CDR3 bases are TGTGCCAGCAGTGAGACAGGTTTTAACACCGGGGAGCTGTTTTTT.

This clone was observed once. The chain couples TRBV7-9 to TRBJ2-3; the D gene is possibly TRBD2 (7 bases). Germline assignment: CDR1 SEHNR and CDR2 FQNEAQ (reference sequence). There are 14 residues in the CDR3. Deletions cut 5 bases from V and 7 bases from J, with 16 bases between. CDR3 DNA sequence: TGTGCCAGCAGCCCCCCCGGGGGGCTAAATACGCAGTATTTT. Protein product: CASSPPGGLNTQYF.

V is TRBV7-3 and J is TRBJ1-2, with 10 bases matching TRBD1. The CDR3 has 14 residues. The V gene end was trimmed by 2 bases and the J gene end by 6 bases; junction bases not matched to a gene: 3. Germline CDR1 reads SGHTA; CDR2 reads FQGTGA. As DNA, the CDR3 is TGTGCCAGCAGCTTACGTGGACAGGGGGATGGCTACACCTTC. This gives the protein CASSLRGQGDGYTF. Filled out from reference TRBV7-3 and TRBJ1-2, the complete variable domain reads GAGVSQTPSNKVTEKGKYVELRCDPISGHTALYWYRQSLGQGPEFLIYFQGTGAADDSGLPNDRFFAVRPEGSVSTLKIQRTERGDSAVYLCASSLRGQGDGYTFGSGTRLTVV.

The J gene is TRBJ2-3, the V gene TRBV9; D might be TRBD2 (5 bases). The CDR3 loop spans 14 amino acids. Trimming shortened V by 1 base and J by 4 bases, and 10 bases separated the two germline ends. The germline CDR1 and CDR2 sequences are SGDLS and YYNGEE. The DNA for the CDR3 is TGTGCCAGCAGCGTAAGCAGTAGCGCAGATACGCAGTATTTT. Translating it yields CASSVSSSADTQYF.

The J gene is TRBJ1-6, the V gene TRBV11-2; perhaps TRBD1 as D (5 bases). The V gene's germline CDR1 is SGHAT and CDR2 FQNNGV. Trimming shortened V by 4 bases and J by 10 bases, and 11 bases separated the two germline ends. This CDR3 region has 13 residues. In DNA form, the CDR3 reads TGTGCCAGCAGCTCCGGTTCAGGGTCACCCCTCCACTTT. Residues: CASSSGSGSPLHF.

This sequence joins TRBV7-8 and TRBJ2-7, with D possibly TRBD1 on 6 matching bases. The CDR3 extends over 14 amino acids. Germline V gene lookup returns CDR1 SGHVS and CDR2 FQNEAQ. V was pared by 1 base and J by 6 bases, with 13 bases between. The CDR3 here is CASSLDQGRTEQYF. The DNA for the CDR3 is TGTGCCAGCAGCTTAGACCAGGGGAGAACCGAGCAGTACTTC.

V gene TRBV28 combines with J gene TRBJ1-6; a weak D match, TRBD1 (6 bases). V lost 8 bases and J 6 bases, leaving 14 bases between the germline ends. CDR3 size: 14 residues. Looked up from germline, CDR1 is MDHEN and CDR2 is SYDVKM. As DNA, the CDR3 is TGTGCCAGCGGGGGACAAGCGTCTAATTCACCCCTCCACTTT. Protein product: CASGGQASNSPLHF.

The chain recombines TRBV11-2 with TRBJ2-4; 10 bases map to TRBD1. This CDR3 spans 17 amino acids. In germline, CDR1 is SGHAT, CDR2 FQNNGV. Germline trimming cut 0 bases from V and 5 bases from J; bases unmatched to any gene: 7. This chain's CDR3 is CASSLDLGQGEENIQYF. The CDR3 DNA is TGTGCCAGCAGCTTAGACCTCGGACAGGGGGAGGAAAACATTCAGTACTTC.